Below, 22 T cell receptor beta chains from the same sample are listed, as sequenced in a study of T-cell reconstitution after alpha-beta-depleted transplantation in children. During its preparation, the TCRbeta library received unique molecular identifiers. TCRdb recomputed calls from the PCR reads with MiXCR, one row per CDR3 protein. This sample carries over 450,000 distinct CDR3 sequences, approximately 10% of them seen once, and the ten largest clones take 2% to 2.5%. The sequencing used PBMCs, collected before TCRalphabeta/CD19-depleted stem cell transplant. These receptors originate from a child aged 2 to 15 with inherited bone marrow failure, due to receive a stem cell transplant.

This clonotype was seen ten or more times. J is TRBJ2-7 and V is TRBV10-3; TRBD2 matches at 9 bases. Germline CDR1 is ENHRY and CDR2 is SYGVKD. V lost 6 bases to trimming and J lost 5 bases; unmatched junction nucleotides: 2. There are 12 residues in the CDR3. The CDR3 spells CAISGTSNEQYF. The CDR3 coding sequence is TGTGCCATCAGCGGGACTAGCAACGAGCAGTACTTC.

This sequence joins TRBV27 and TRBJ2-7, with D possibly TRBD2 on 6 matching bases. This CDR3 comprises 13 residues. Per germline, CDR1 MNHEY and CDR2 SMNVEV (reference sequence). The V end was cut by 7 bases, the J end by 2 bases, with 12 bases between. CDR3 nucleotides: TGTGCCAGCAAGGAGGGCAGGGCCTACGAGCAGTACTTC. Protein product: CASKEGRAYEQYF.

In this sample, this clonotype turned up many times. J is TRBJ2-6 and V is TRBV27, with D perhaps assigned TRBD1 or TRBD2 (5 bases each). Germline assignment: CDR1 MNHEY and CDR2 SMNVEV (reference sequence). V gave up 5 bases and J gave up 4 bases, with 12 bases separating them. This CDR3 contains 15 residues. CDR3 residues: CASSTRGTGANVLTF. As DNA, the CDR3 is TGTGCCAGCAGTACGAGGGGAACCGGGGCCAACGTCCTGACTTTC.

This clonotype was observed at least ten times. This chain links TRBV7-6 with TRBJ2-7, with D uncertain. The CDR3 sequence is 14 residues long. Trimming removed 1 base from V and 2 bases from J, with 9 bases in between. Germline V lookup: CDR1 SGHVS, CDR2 FNYEAQ. This CDR3 is CASSLGIYPYEQYF. The CDR3 coding sequence is TGTGCCAGCAGCTTAGGGATCTACCCCTACGAGCAGTACTTC.

This clonotype was counted only a few times. The chain combines TRBV4-3 with TRBJ2-5; D call uncertain. V was pared by 4 bases and J by 5 bases, with 17 bases between. CDR3 length equals 15 residues. Germline V lookup: CDR1 LGHNA, CDR2 YSLEER. The chain's CDR3 is CASSPLYRSTETQYF. CDR3 coding DNA: TGCGCCAGCAGCCCTTTATATCGGAGTACTGAGACCCAGTACTTC.

Ten or more counts support this clonotype. The chain carries TRBV4-3 and TRBJ2-1, with TRBD2 matching over 10 bases. The CDR3 has 18 residues. Per germline, CDR1 LGHNA and CDR2 YSLEER. V was clipped by 4 bases and J by 0 bases; unmatched bases: 9. The CDR3 region has the DNA TGCGCCAGCAGCCCCCGGCGAGCGGGAGGGATCTCCTACAATGAGCAGTTCTTC. Its translation: CASSPRRAGGISYNEQFF.

This clonotype showed up many times. This rearrangement joins TRBV6-5 to TRBJ2-7; the match to TRBD2 covers 11 bases. The V gene end was trimmed by 0 bases and the J gene end by 3 bases; junction bases not matched to a gene: 10. This CDR3 has 18 amino acids. Germline lookup yields CDR1 MNHEY and CDR2 SVGAGI. The CDR3 region is CASSYSLGLADQVYEQYF. The CDR3, as DNA: TGTGCCAGCAGTTACTCGCTGGGACTAGCGGATCAAGTCTACGAGCAGTACTTC.

This clonotype was recorded many times. CDR3 sequence (DNA): TGCGCCAGCAGCCCCGGGACAGGGCCCTACAATGAGCAGTTCTTC. Protein: CASSPGTGPYNEQFF. The chain joins TRBV5-1 to TRBJ2-1; 9 positions agree with TRBD1. Germline CDR1 is SGHRS and CDR2 is YFSETQ. After removal of 4 bases from V and 2 bases from J, the junction contained 4 bases not matched to a gene. CDR3 size: 15 residues.

The chain is built from TRBV20-1 and TRBJ1-4, with D uncertain. The CDR3 consists of 14 residues. Between the trimmed V and J ends, which lost 1 base and 8 bases, there was a span of 14 bases. The germline CDR1 and CDR2 sequences are DFQATT and SNEGSKA (reference sequence). CDR3 nucleotide sequence: TGCAGTGCTAGAGTTTGGGGATTTACAGAAAAACTGTTTTTT. It yields the protein CSARVWGFTEKLFF.

This clonotype was recorded many times. CDR3 sequence: CASSSGGQAAPSYEQYF. The CDR3 DNA reads as TGTGCCAGCAGTTCAGGGGGACAAGCGGCCCCATCCTACGAGCAGTACTTC. This chain links TRBV6-5 with TRBJ2-7; 7 bases agree with TRBD1. This CDR3 has 17 amino acids. V gave up 4 bases and J gave up 1 base; unmatched junction bases: 13. Germline CDR1 MNHEY, CDR2 SVGAGI.

This clonotype has a count of ten or more. Here the CDR3 reads CASMDRVGISEQYF. The CDR3, as DNA: TGTGCCAGCATGGACAGGGTTGGCATCAGCGAGCAGTACTTC. V gene TRBV28 combines with J gene TRBJ2-7; 8 bases are shared with TRBD1. Germline CDR1 is MDHEN and CDR2 is SYDVKM. V shed 7 bases and J 6 bases; nucleotides not matched to a gene: 11. This CDR3 is 14 amino acids long.

This clonotype was seen at least ten times. The V call is TRBV6-5, the J call TRBJ2-5, with 7 bases identical to TRBD2. The CDR3 has 14 amino acids. V gave up 2 bases and J gave up 1 base; unmatched junction bases: 1. Germline CDR1 and CDR2: MNHEY and SVGAGI. The CDR3: CASSYREVQETQYF. The CDR3 nucleotides are TGTGCCAGCAGTTACCGGGAGGTCCAAGAGACCCAGTACTTC.

The V gene is TRBV18, the J gene TRBJ2-4; TRBD2 agrees at 7 bases. CDR3 length: 14 amino acids. Unmatched junction bases numbered 6, after V lost 4 bases and J lost 6 bases. The germline V gene encodes CDR1 KGHSH and CDR2 LQKENI. DNA for the CDR3: TGTGCCAGCTCACTAACTAGCGCTGGAAACATTCAGTACTTC. This sequence encodes CASSLTSAGNIQYF.

A word on this clonotype: This may be a read error: a much more frequent sequence differs by one nucleotide. The chain combines TRBV6-1 with TRBJ1-1, with D perhaps TRBD1 (6 bases). V was shortened by 7 bases and J by 4 bases, with 16 bases between the two germline ends. There are 14 residues in the CDR3. CDR1 is MNHNS and CDR2 is SASEGT in the germline V gene. CDR3 sequence: CASNYGGASTEAFF. The CDR3 nucleotides read TGTGCCAGCAACTACGGGGGGGCTTCCACTGAAGCTTTCTTT.

This clonotype was seen at least ten times. The chain links TRBV20-1 to TRBJ2-1; 10 nucleotides align to TRBD2. Looked up from germline, CDR1 is DFQATT and CDR2 is SNEGSKA (reference sequence). V lost 3 bases to trimming and J lost 3 bases; unmatched junction nucleotides: 2. This CDR3 spans 14 amino acids. The CDR3, as DNA: TGCAGTGCTAGGGCTAGCGGGAGCTACAATGAGCAGTTCTTC. Translation gives CSARASGSYNEQFF.

This clonotype was counted many times. The V call is TRBV29-1, the J call TRBJ1-2; perhaps TRBD1 as D (5 bases). Germline lookup yields CDR1 SQVTM and CDR2 ANQGSEA. CDR3 size: 9 residues. V was pared by 6 bases and J by 6 bases, with 5 bases between. CDR3 nucleotide sequence: TGCAGCGTGGGGGATGGCTACACCTTC. Protein sequence: CSVGDGYTF. Together with reference TRBV29-1 and TRBJ1-2, the CDR3 gives the full variable domain: SAVISQKPSRDICQRGTSLTIQCQVDSQVTMMFWYRQQPGQSLTLIATANQGSEATYESGFVIDKFPISRPNLTFSTLTVSNMSPEDSSIYLCSVGDGYTFGSGTRLTVV.

CDR3 sequence reads: CASSYRDRAFAPQHF. CDR3 in DNA: TGTGCCAGCAGCTACAGGGATCGGGCCTTCGCGCCCCAGCATTTT. The chain uses TRBV7-8 and TRBJ1-5; a weak D match, TRBD1 (6 bases). Per germline, CDR1 SGHVS and CDR2 FQNEAQ. The V end lost 4 bases, the J end lost 9 bases, and 19 bases lay between the germline ends. The CDR3 has 15 amino acids. The full variable domain, with the rest looked up from reference TRBV7-8 and TRBJ1-5, is GAGVSQSPRYKVAKRGQDVALRCDPISGHVSLFWYQQALGQGPEFLTYFQNEAQLDKSGLPSDRFFAERPEGSVSTLKIQRTQQEDSAVYLCASSYRDRAFAPQHFGDGTRLSIL.

The genes are TRBV5-1 and TRBJ1-1; D call uncertain. The CDR3 is made up of 13 amino acids. The germline V gene has CDR1 SGHRS and CDR2 YFSETQ. Between the trimmed V and J ends, which lost 3 bases and 8 bases, there was a span of 14 bases. The CDR3 bases are TGCGCCAGCAGCTGGGCCCGTGGAGGAGAAGCTTTCTTT. Translated: CASSWARGGEAFF.

This clonotype has ten or more counts. As DNA, the CDR3 is TGTGCCAGCAGTTGGGCCACTAACTATGGCTACACCTTC. Protein product: CASSWATNYGYTF. The chain has TRBV28 and TRBJ1-2; D is unresolved. Per germline, CDR1 MDHEN and CDR2 SYDVKM. The CDR3 consists of 13 residues. V lost 4 bases to trimming and J lost 0 bases, with 6 bases between them.

This clonotype was recorded many times. This rearrangement joins TRBV19 to TRBJ1-1; D unclear. The germline gives CDR1 LNHDA, CDR2 SQIVND (reference sequence). Trimming shortened V by 1 base and J by 1 base, and 13 bases separated the two germline ends. The CDR3 is made up of 16 amino acids. CDR3 in amino acids: CASSIGGLTTNTEAFF. CDR3 sequence (DNA): TGTGCCAGTAGTATAGGTGGACTTACCACGAACACTGAAGCTTTCTTT.

This clonotype was recorded many times. The CDR3 reads CATQRTGGYEQYF. DNA of the CDR3: TGTGCCACTCAAAGGACAGGAGGCTACGAGCAGTACTTC. The chain has TRBV27 and TRBJ2-7; 7 nucleotides agree with TRBD1. CDR1 MNHEY and CDR2 SMNVEV come from the germline V gene (reference sequence). V lost 10 bases to trimming and J lost 3 bases; unmatched junction nucleotides: 9. This CDR3 has 13 residues.

This clonotype was observed at least ten times. This chain connects TRBV4-3 to TRBJ2-1; perhaps TRBD2 as D (5 bases). Trimming cost V 0 bases and J 3 bases, with 18 bases left between them. This CDR3 comprises 18 residues. The germline CDR1 and CDR2 sequences are LGHNA and YSLEER. The CDR3 sequence is CASSQEFLREFLYNEQFF. The CDR3 nucleotides read TGCGCCAGCAGCCAAGAATTTTTAAGGGAGTTTCTCTACAATGAGCAGTTCTTC.